The source of this TCR beta chain is a study of blood T cells in healthy people across ages. Unmatched junction bases numbered 8, after V lost 5 bases and J lost 3 bases. This CDR3 is 15 amino acids long. CDR1 and CDR2 (germline): MNHNY, SVGAGI (reference sequence). This clonotype was found a few times. The authors ran a second PCR of about 6 to 11 cycles using a sample-barcoded 5' primer and a J-beta primer mix. TCRdb called the 5' RACE reads again in MiXCR, with one record for every CDR3 protein. Here the sample spans 2 million or so distinct CDR3 sequences, around 50% being singletons. The sample comprised blood. The sequence was obtained from a woman in her forties in good health. J is TRBJ1-2 and V is TRBV6-6, with 8 bases lining up with TRBD1. The CDR3, as DNA: TGTGCCAGCAGTATTCCCCAGGGGGCTGACTATGGCTACACCTTC. Its protein product is CASSIPQGADYGYTF.